Listed below are T cell receptor beta chains from one sample, sequenced in a study of cytomegalovirus exposure and HLA in healthy donors. Sequencing used immunoSEQ multiplex PCR; TCRdb keeps in-frame clones, though not all of them. The sample lists roughly 150,000 clones; roughly 79% were seen once. The sample consisted of PBMCs. The receptors here all came from a middle-aged woman in good health and CMV-seronegative. Both conserved end residues are part of each CDR3. A D gene is named only where the DNA matches it firmly. The size of a clone is reported for some rows only, either as once, few or many, or as a class for expanded clones.

TRBV6-1	TRBJ1-2	.	.	CASKEYGERGKGYTF	TGTGCCAGCAAGGAGTACGGGGAAAGGGGGAAAGGCTACACCTTC
TRBV7-3	TRBJ1-1	.	once	CASSSRQNTEAFF	TGTGCCAGCAGCTCGCGACAGAACACTGAAGCTTTCTTT
TRBV27	TRBJ2-7	.	.	CASSLKAGGSYEQYF	TGTGCCAGCAGTTTAAAGGCGGGTGGATCCTACGAGCAGTACTTC
TRBV5-1	TRBJ2-1	TRBD2	.	CASSSTSGDNEQFF	TGCGCCAGCAGCTCCACTAGCGGGGACAATGAGCAGTTCTTC
TRBV5-6	TRBJ2-4	.	.	CASSLGQTKNIQYF	TGTGCCAGCAGCTTGGGACAGACCAAAAACATTCAGTACTTC
TRBV19	TRBJ1-3	.	.	CASSIDGRDSGNTIYF	TGTGCCAGTAGTATAGATGGGCGAGACTCTGGAAACACCATATATTTT
TRBV6-1	TRBJ1-5	.	.	CASSVRTDRYSNQPQHF	TGTGCCAGCAGTGTCCGGACAGACCGATATAGCAATCAGCCCCAGCATTTT
TRBV30	TRBJ2-1	TRBD2	.	CAWKGISGSGSLFF	TGTGCCTGGAAAGGTATTAGCGGGAGTGGGAGCCTGTTCTTC
TRBV12-5	TRBJ2-5	TRBD2	.	CASGLSQRELQETQYF	TGTGCTAGTGGTTTGAGCCAGCGGGAGTTACAAGAGACCCAGTACTTC
TRBV5-4	TRBJ1-1	.	.	CASRSGTPENTEAFF	TGTGCCAGCAGGTCCGGGACACCTGAGAACACTGAAGCTTTCTTT
TRBV7-6	TRBJ1-4	.	.	CASSLSEGREKLFF	TGTGCCAGCAGCCTCTCAGAGGGTAGGGAAAAACTGTTTTTT
TRBV19	TRBJ1-2	.	.	CASSNPDRPEANYGYTF	TGTGCCAGTAGTAACCCCGACAGGCCCGAAGCTAACTATGGCTACACCTTC
TRBV27	TRBJ2-1	.	.	CASKSSEYNEQFF	TGTGCCAGCAAGTCGAGCGAGTACAATGAGCAGTTCTTC
TRBV27	TRBJ2-7	TRBD1	.	CASRQGASLGEQYF	TGTGCCAGCAGACAGGGGGCTTCACTAGGGGAGCAGTACTTC
TRBV29-1	TRBJ1-2	.	.	CSVHGPGDGYTF	TGCAGCGTCCATGGCCCGGGGGATGGCTACACCTTC
TRBV2	TRBJ1-2	TRBD1	.	CASSAQGARGYTF	TGTGCCAGCAGTGCCCAGGGGGCGAGAGGCTACACCTTC
TRBV27	TRBJ2-3	TRBD1	.	CASTLGAGGSRTQYF	TGTGCCAGTACTCTAGGGGCAGGGGGATCGCGTACGCAGTATTTT
TRBV9	TRBJ2-2	.	.	CASSVAAANTGELFF	TGTGCCAGCAGCGTAGCGGCGGCGAACACCGGGGAGCTGTTTTTT
TRBV29-1	TRBJ2-1	TRBD2	.	CSVTSGRAGNEQFF	TGCAGCGTGACTAGCGGGAGGGCCGGGAATGAGCAGTTCTTC
TRBV7-3	TRBJ1-1	TRBD1	.	CASSSQTGEAFF	TGTGCCAGCAGCTCACAGACAGGGGAAGCTTTCTTT
TRBV28	TRBJ1-4	.	.	CASSLETVWGTNEKLFF	TGTGCCAGCAGTTTAGAGACCGTTTGGGGCACTAATGAAAAACTGTTTTTT
TRBV18	TRBJ2-6	TRBD1	.	CASSPPGQGISGANVLTF	TGTGCCAGCTCACCCCCGGGACAGGGAATCTCTGGGGCCAACGTCCTGACTTTC
TRBV6-6	TRBJ1-1	TRBD1	.	CASVWGQGWGTEAFF	TGTGCCAGCGTTTGGGGACAGGGATGGGGTACTGAAGCTTTCTTT
TRBV6-5	TRBJ2-3	TRBD2	.	CASSLREAGSDTQYF	TGTGCCAGCAGTCTACGGGAGGCGGGCTCAGATACGCAGTATTTT
TRBV7-8	TRBJ2-1	TRBD2	.	CASSFSGTSYNEQFF	TGTGCCAGCAGCTTTAGCGGGACCTCCTACAATGAGCAGTTCTTC
TRBV10-3	TRBJ2-1	.	few	CAISERTRGGDEQFF	TGTGCCATCAGTGAGCGTACTAGGGGGGGCGATGAGCAGTTCTTC
TRBV9	TRBJ2-5	TRBD2	.	CASSVAPTSGMGQQETQYF	TGTGCCAGCAGCGTAGCCCCCACTAGCGGGATGGGCCAGCAAGAGACCCAGTACTTC
TRBV28	TRBJ2-5	.	.	CASSLRRGQTQETQYF	TGTGCCAGCAGTTTGCGCCGGGGACAAACTCAAGAGACCCAGTACTTC
TRBV10-3	TRBJ2-7	.	.	CAIRHSGFNSYEQYF	TGTGCCATCAGACATAGCGGATTCAATTCCTACGAGCAGTACTTC
TRBV6-6	TRBJ2-6	TRBD1	.	CASSTGAAGANVLTF	TGTGCCAGCAGTACAGGGGCGGCTGGGGCCAACGTCCTGACTTTC
TRBV30	TRBJ1-5	.	.	CAWSSGPNQPQHF	TGTGCCTGGAGTTCAGGGCCCAATCAGCCCCAGCATTTT
TRBV5-6	TRBJ2-1	.	.	CASSSDTSYNEQFF	TGTGCCAGCAGCTCCGACACCTCCTACAATGAGCAGTTCTTC
TRBV29-1	TRBJ2-7	.	.	CSVHQGSEQYF	TGCAGCGTTCACCAGGGCAGCGAGCAGTACTTC
TRBV19	TRBJ2-6	TRBD1	.	CASSIGTGSGANVLTF	TGTGCCAGTAGTATAGGGACAGGGTCTGGGGCCAACGTCCTGACTTTC
TRBV7-8	TRBJ2-2	.	.	CASSLVGGDTGELFF	TGTGCCAGCAGCTTAGTTGGAGGGGACACCGGGGAGCTGTTTTTT
TRBV19	TRBJ1-2	TRBD1	.	CATGDSRRVGDGYTF	TGTGCCACTGGGGACAGTAGGAGGGTCGGAGATGGCTACACCTTC
TRBV7-9	TRBJ2-1	TRBD2	.	CASSPSAGSSYNEQFF	TGTGCCAGCAGCCCGTCAGCGGGGAGCTCCTACAATGAGCAGTTCTTC
TRBV2	TRBJ1-2	.	few	CASSERAGEGYTF	TGTGCCAGCAGTGAACGGGCAGGGGAAGGCTACACCTTC
TRBV5-4	TRBJ2-5	TRBD2	.	CASSPNSPLAGGQETQYF	TGTGCCAGCAGCCCCAACTCCCCCCTAGCGGGAGGTCAAGAGACCCAGTACTTC
TRBV4-2	TRBJ2-1	TRBD2	.	CASSRSQDASGRYNEQFF	TGTGCCAGCAGCCGTAGCCAGGACGCTAGCGGGAGGTACAATGAGCAGTTCTTC